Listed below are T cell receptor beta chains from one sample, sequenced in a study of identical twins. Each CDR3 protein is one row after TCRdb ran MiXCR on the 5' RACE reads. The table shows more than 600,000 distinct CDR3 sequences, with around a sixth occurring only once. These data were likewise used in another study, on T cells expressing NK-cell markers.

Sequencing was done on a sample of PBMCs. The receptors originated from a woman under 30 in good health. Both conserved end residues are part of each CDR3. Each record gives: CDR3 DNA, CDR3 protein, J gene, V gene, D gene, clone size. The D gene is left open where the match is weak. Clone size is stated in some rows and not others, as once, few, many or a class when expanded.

CDR3nt: TGTGCCAGCAGCTCGGTTTCAACTAGCGATGAGCAGTTCTTC
CDR3aa: CASSSVSTSDEQFF
j_gene: TRBJ2-1
v_gene: TRBV5-6
d_gene: TRBD2
abundance: many

CDR3nt: TGTGCCAGCAGCCACCCCCTGACAGGTTCCTACGAGCAGTACTTC
CDR3aa: CASSHPLTGSYEQYF
j_gene: TRBJ2-7
v_gene: TRBV7-9
d_gene: NA
abundance: once

CDR3nt: TGTGCCAGCAGCGGCGGGTTGAGCTCCTACAATGAGCAGTTCTTC
CDR3aa: CASSGGLSSYNEQFF
j_gene: TRBJ2-1
v_gene: TRBV6-1
d_gene: NA
abundance: NA

CDR3nt: TGTGCCATCAGTGAAATAGCGACCTCCTACGAGCAGTACTTC
CDR3aa: CAISEIATSYEQYF
j_gene: TRBJ2-7
v_gene: TRBV10-3
d_gene: NA
abundance: NA

CDR3nt: TGTGCCAGCAGCTTCGCCGGGGCTCCGGGTACGCAGTATTTT
CDR3aa: CASSFAGAPGTQYF
j_gene: TRBJ2-3
v_gene: TRBV5-4
d_gene: NA
abundance: few

CDR3nt: TGTGCCACCAGTGCTGGGGCTAGCGGGTACAATGAGCAGTTCTTC
CDR3aa: CATSAGASGYNEQFF
j_gene: TRBJ2-1
v_gene: TRBV24-1
d_gene: TRBD2
abundance: NA

CDR3nt: TGTGCCAGCAGACTACCAGGGGGCCTGGCTGAAGCTTTCTTT
CDR3aa: CASRLPGGLAEAFF
j_gene: TRBJ1-1
v_gene: TRBV6-2/TRBV6-3
d_gene: TRBD1
abundance: few

CDR3nt: TGTGCCAGCAGTGCCCCACAGGGCCTACCCGAGCAGTACTTC
CDR3aa: CASSAPQGLPEQYF
j_gene: TRBJ2-7
v_gene: TRBV12-3/TRBV12-4
d_gene: NA
abundance: NA

CDR3nt: TGCGCCAGCAGCCAAGGGGAGGAGCCTGCAACTAATGAAAAACTGTTTTTT
CDR3aa: CASSQGEEPATNEKLFF
j_gene: TRBJ1-4
v_gene: TRBV4-3
d_gene: NA
abundance: few

CDR3nt: TGTGCCAGCAGCTTAGGGGGGAGCCTGGCTCTACAGCAGTACTTC
CDR3aa: CASSLGGSLALQQYF
j_gene: TRBJ2-7
v_gene: TRBV7-2
d_gene: NA
abundance: NA

CDR3nt: TGTGCCAGCAGGACGGGGATTGAAGCTTTCTTT
CDR3aa: CASRTGIEAFF
j_gene: TRBJ1-1
v_gene: TRBV25-1
d_gene: NA
abundance: few

CDR3nt: TGTGCCAGCAGTGGCCCCTACGACAGGAGCTATGGCTACACCTTC
CDR3aa: CASSGPYDRSYGYTF
j_gene: TRBJ1-2
v_gene: TRBV6-1
d_gene: NA
abundance: NA

CDR3nt: TGTGCCATCAGTGAACTCGGGACAGGGTTCGAAGAGACCCAGTACTTC
CDR3aa: CAISELGTGFEETQYF
j_gene: TRBJ2-5
v_gene: TRBV10-3
d_gene: TRBD1
abundance: few

CDR3nt: TGTGCCAGCAGGGGCGTTCAAGGGACCGGCGAGCAGTACTTC
CDR3aa: CASRGVQGTGEQYF
j_gene: TRBJ2-7
v_gene: TRBV25-1
d_gene: NA
abundance: few

CDR3nt: TGTGCCAGCAGACCAACAGACGGGGGCAATCAGCCCCAGCATTTT
CDR3aa: CASRPTDGGNQPQHF
j_gene: TRBJ1-5
v_gene: TRBV12-3/TRBV12-4
d_gene: NA
abundance: few

CDR3nt: TGTGCCAGCAGTACCCCCCGGGCGAGCTCCTACAATGAGCAGTTCTTC
CDR3aa: CASSTPRASSYNEQFF
j_gene: TRBJ2-1
v_gene: TRBV6-1
d_gene: NA
abundance: NA

CDR3nt: TGTGCCAGCAACTCGGCCGGGGCAACTAATGAAAAACTGTTTTTT
CDR3aa: CASNSAGATNEKLFF
j_gene: TRBJ1-4
v_gene: TRBV12-3/TRBV12-4
d_gene: NA
abundance: few

CDR3nt: TGTGCCAGTAGCACCCGGGGAAGGAGTTCCACCGGGGAGCTGTTCTTT
CDR3aa: CASSTRGRSSTGELFF
j_gene: TRBJ2-2
v_gene: TRBV19
d_gene: NA
abundance: NA

CDR3nt: TGTGCCAGCAGGGATTATACAGTGAACACTGAAGCTTTCTTT
CDR3aa: CASRDYTVNTEAFF
j_gene: TRBJ1-1
v_gene: TRBV6-1
d_gene: NA
abundance: NA

CDR3nt: TGTGCCAGCAGCTTAGGCGGAGCAGGGTACGAGCAGTACTTC
CDR3aa: CASSLGGAGYEQYF
j_gene: TRBJ2-7
v_gene: TRBV7-9
d_gene: NA
abundance: few

CDR3nt: TGTGCCATCAGCGTCAGTCCGGGACAGGTTCCCAATGAGCAGTTCTTC
CDR3aa: CAISVSPGQVPNEQFF
j_gene: TRBJ2-1
v_gene: TRBV10-3
d_gene: TRBD1
abundance: NA

CDR3nt: TGTGCCTGCTCCCCGGGACTAGCGCCCTACGAGCAGTACTTC
CDR3aa: CACSPGLAPYEQYF
j_gene: TRBJ2-7
v_gene: TRBV27
d_gene: TRBD2
abundance: few

CDR3nt: TGTGCCAGCAGCTTAGGGGGGAGCCGCTACGAGCAGTACTTC
CDR3aa: CASSLGGSRYEQYF
j_gene: TRBJ2-7
v_gene: TRBV7-2
d_gene: NA
abundance: NA

CDR3nt: TGCAGCCCTAGACTGTACAATGAGCAGTTCTTC
CDR3aa: CSPRLYNEQFF
j_gene: TRBJ2-1
v_gene: TRBV29-1
d_gene: NA
abundance: few

CDR3nt: TGTGCCAGCTCACCGGGAGGACTCGAGCAGTACTTC
CDR3aa: CASSPGGLEQYF
j_gene: TRBJ2-7
v_gene: TRBV18
d_gene: NA
abundance: many

CDR3nt: TGTGCCAGCAGCTTCTTGCAACTGAACACTGAAGCTTTCTTT
CDR3aa: CASSFLQLNTEAFF
j_gene: TRBJ1-1
v_gene: TRBV5-5
d_gene: NA
abundance: few

CDR3nt: TGTGCCAGCGCCGACGTGAGGAGGGACACCGGGGAGCTGTTTTTT
CDR3aa: CASADVRRDTGELFF
j_gene: TRBJ2-2
v_gene: TRBV19
d_gene: NA
abundance: NA

CDR3nt: TGTGCCAGCAGCTCGTCCCGCTCTGGAAACACCATATATTTT
CDR3aa: CASSSSRSGNTIYF
j_gene: TRBJ1-3
v_gene: TRBV9
d_gene: NA
abundance: NA

CDR3nt: TGTGCCAGCAGCGCCACAAGTGAAAAACTGTTTTTT
CDR3aa: CASSATSEKLFF
j_gene: TRBJ1-4
v_gene: TRBV7-2
d_gene: NA
abundance: few

CDR3nt: TGTGCCAGCAGCTTGTCAAGCGGGCCTCAGTACTTC
CDR3aa: CASSLSSGPQYF
j_gene: TRBJ2-7
v_gene: TRBV5-6
d_gene: NA
abundance: NA

CDR3nt: TGTGCCAGCAGCCCCAAAAGTTGGACAGGGGACTACGAGCAGTACTTC
CDR3aa: CASSPKSWTGDYEQYF
j_gene: TRBJ2-7
v_gene: TRBV21-1
d_gene: NA
abundance: NA

CDR3nt: TGTGCCAGCAGCTTAGATAATACGGCTTCTAACTATGGCTACACCTTC
CDR3aa: CASSLDNTASNYGYTF
j_gene: TRBJ1-2
v_gene: TRBV11-3
d_gene: NA
abundance: few

CDR3nt: TGCAGCGTCGGGAACCCAGGGGGCACCCAGCAGTACTTC
CDR3aa: CSVGNPGGTQQYF
j_gene: TRBJ2-7
v_gene: TRBV29-1
d_gene: TRBD1
abundance: NA

CDR3nt: TGCGCCAGCAGCTTTGCCTCTCAGGGAACTGAAGCTTTCTTT
CDR3aa: CASSFASQGTEAFF
j_gene: TRBJ1-1
v_gene: TRBV5-1
d_gene: NA
abundance: few

CDR3nt: TGCAGTGCTCCGCTACAGGGTGGTCAGCCCCAGCATTTT
CDR3aa: CSAPLQGGQPQHF
j_gene: TRBJ1-5
v_gene: TRBV20-1
d_gene: NA
abundance: few

CDR3nt: TGTGCCAGCAGCTTGGTTGGATATGCCTACGAGCAGTACTTC
CDR3aa: CASSLVGYAYEQYF
j_gene: TRBJ2-7
v_gene: TRBV5-6
d_gene: NA
abundance: few

CDR3nt: TGTGCCAGCTCACCACCGGCTAGCAGAGATACGCAGTATTTT
CDR3aa: CASSPPASRDTQYF
j_gene: TRBJ2-3
v_gene: TRBV18
d_gene: NA
abundance: NA

CDR3nt: TGTGCCAGCAGTTTGGACATAGATCAGCCCCAGCATTTT
CDR3aa: CASSLDIDQPQHF
j_gene: TRBJ1-5
v_gene: TRBV12-3/TRBV12-4
d_gene: NA
abundance: NA